The clone carrying this T cell receptor (beta chain) was detected a few times. Its target is not known. The data are from a study of a mutant IDH1 vaccine in newly diagnosed glioma. Study background: The treated population exhibited a male proportion of about 60%, a female proportion of 37.5%, and a mean age of 40.4 years. Weeks 35 and 47 hosted visits V12 and V13, respectively.

TCRdb's table, derived via immunoSEQ multiplex PCR, lists solely in-frame clones and lacks some. The sample lists roughly 48,000 clones; about three quarters were seen once. Notes on the study in general: Evidence of vaccine-induced immune responses was documented in approximately 93% of patients.

Trimming removed 3 bases from V and 3 bases from J; junction bases left unmatched: 4. The length of the CDR3 is 15 residues. Germline lookup yields CDR1 SGHRS and CDR2 YFSETQ. The time point denotes: week 35, safety follow-up. Every vaccination contained 300 ug of the mutant IDH1 20-mer peptide and was paired with topical imiquimod. Patients had eight vaccinations, in weeks 1, 3, 5, 7, 11, 15, 19 and 23. The starting material was PBMCs, obtained from a glioma patient whose treatment included an IDH1 peptide vaccine. The clonotype was recovered from a man aged 40-50 years with glioma. The chain has TRBV5-1 and TRBJ1-1; 11 bases are shared with TRBD1. The DNA of the CDR3 is TGCGCCAGCAGCTGGACAGGGGGCAGCGACACTGAAGCTTTCTTT. Amino acid sequence: CASSWTGGSDTEAFF.